Detailed here is one T cell receptor beta chain. In the authors' workflow: Counts of nucleated cells, estimated from reference gene primer amplification, were obtained. Assay: immunoSEQ multiplex PCR; the TCRdb copy retains only in-frame clones and omits some. That table is the source of V, J and clone size, and D and trimming were worked out from the DNA. This table has approximately 110,000 clones, roughly 80% appearing once. The data were taken from a study of blood T cell repertoires in COVID-19. Study in general: Donors in the United States, Italy and Spain gave samples during acute or convalescent COVID-19. PBMCs, B-cell-depleted T cells, or T cells provided the cDNA or gDNA that made up the material.

V was clipped by 5 bases and J by 4 bases; unmatched bases: 5. This CDR3 has 14 amino acids. Germline-derived CDR1 and CDR2 are SGHTA and FQGNSA. The clonotype originates from a man between 65 and 85 years old with active or convalescent COVID-19. Material for sequencing was peripheral blood. V usage is TRBV7-2 and J usage is TRBJ2-3; TRBD1 aligns across 8 bases. The CDR3 reads CASSPGGWADTQYF. DNA of the CDR3: TGTGCCAGCAGCCCAGGGGGCTGGGCAGATACGCAGTATTTT. Based on the CDR3 plus reference TRBV7-2 and TRBJ2-3, the full variable domain is GAGVSQSPSNKVTEKGKDVELRCDPISGHTALYWYRQSLGQGLEFLIYFQGNSAPDKSGLPSDRFSAERTGGSVSTLTIQRTQQEDSAVYLCASSPGGWADTQYFGPGTRLTVL.